This TCR beta chain originates from a study of cytomegalovirus exposure and HLA in healthy donors. Study-level background: Among about 380 genotyped donors, around 81% fell in the Caucasian-associated ancestry cluster.

In the case of this clone: Its antigen is still unknown.

Germline loops: CDR1 MNHEY, CDR2 SVGAGI. The CDR3 extends over 16 amino acids. V shed 2 bases, J shed 0 bases, and the junction held 4 bases outside the gene matches. Study-wide results and caveats: Earlier results showed most TCR beta V segments being productive about 90% or about 30% of the time.

60 Vbeta and 13 Jbeta primers were used in PCR. As processed by the authors: Approximately 12 million of about 88 million unique TCR beta chains were shared, per a later count. Data came from immunoSEQ multiplex PCR; TCRdb stores just in-frame clones and leaves some out. Clone size and the V and J calls come from that table; the DNA yielded D and trimming. The table lists around 150,000 clones, 75% to 80% of them singletons. This TCR derives from a woman in her twenties or thirties in good health and CMV-seronegative. Material for sequencing was PBMCs. This sequence joins TRBV6-5 and TRBJ1-3; 7 positions agree with TRBD1. The chain's CDR3 is CASSYGQANSGNTIYF. The CDR3 region has the DNA TGTGCCAGCAGTTACGGACAGGCGAACTCTGGAAACACCATATATTTT.